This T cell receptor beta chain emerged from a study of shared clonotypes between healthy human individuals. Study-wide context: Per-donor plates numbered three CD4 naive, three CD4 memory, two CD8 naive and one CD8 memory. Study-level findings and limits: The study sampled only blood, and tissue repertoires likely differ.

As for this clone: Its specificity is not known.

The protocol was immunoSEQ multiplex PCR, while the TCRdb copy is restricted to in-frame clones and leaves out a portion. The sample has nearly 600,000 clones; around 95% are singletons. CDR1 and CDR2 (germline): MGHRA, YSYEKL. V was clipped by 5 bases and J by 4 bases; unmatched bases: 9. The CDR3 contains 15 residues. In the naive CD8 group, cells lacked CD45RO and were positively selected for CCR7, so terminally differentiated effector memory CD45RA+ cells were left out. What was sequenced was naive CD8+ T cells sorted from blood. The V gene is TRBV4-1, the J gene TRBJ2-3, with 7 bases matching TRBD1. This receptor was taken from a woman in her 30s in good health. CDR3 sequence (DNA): TGCGCCAGCAGCGAGGCTCAGGGGGTGGCAGATACGCAGTATTTT. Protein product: CASSEAQGVADTQYF.